The 21 T cell receptor beta chains reported below all come from one sample, sequenced in a study of blood T cells in healthy people across ages (dated by TCRdb to the mid-2010s). The method was 5' RACE. The second PCR ran for roughly 7 to 11 cycles and used a J-beta primer mix along with a sample-barcoded 5' primer. Using fastp trimming at Q25 and MiXCR clonotype assembly, TCRdb reanalyzed the public sequencing data and kept in-frame beta chains. Here each entry gathers all rows of one CDR3 protein and keeps the most common genes and DNA. The sample table lists around 2 million distinct CDR3 sequences, roughly 43% of them with a count of one. The ten top clones hold around 23% of the sample. Sequenced material: blood. These receptors all stem from a human donor in good health.

This clonotype was observed at least ten times. The chain combines TRBV20-1 with TRBJ2-3, with D possibly matching TRBD1 (6 bases). Germline assignment: CDR1 DFQATT and CDR2 SNEGSKA (reference sequence). The CDR3 has 14 amino acids. Between the trimmed V and J ends, which lost 7 bases and 5 bases, there was a span of 19 bases. CDR3 coding DNA: TGCAGTGTAGCGCCGGGACATTCGGGAGATACGCAGTATTTT. Translating gives CSVAPGHSGDTQYF.

This clonotype was picked up a small number of times. A read error may account for a junction end that differs from germline. The chain recombines TRBV5-4 with TRBJ2-4; the match to TRBD2 covers 9 bases. Germline V gene data show CDR1 as SGHNT and CDR2 as YYREEE (reference sequence). The CDR3 is 16 residues long. CDR3: CTSSSYERLAGNIQYF. The CDR3 region has the DNA TGTACCAGCAGCTCCTATGAGAGGCTAGCGGGGAACATTCAGTACTTC.

This clonotype appeared a few times. This chain joins TRBV20-1 and TRBJ2-5; TRBD2 matches 13 bases. The CDR3 totals 17 residues. From germline, CDR1 is DFQATT and CDR2 SNEGSKA (reference sequence). V lost 5 bases, J lost 0 bases, and 9 bases stayed unmatched. CDR3 amino acids: CSASPWTSGGYQETQYF. The CDR3 bases are TGCAGTGCTTCCCCGTGGACTAGCGGGGGTTACCAAGAGACCCAGTACTTC.

The rearrangement joins TRBV20-1 to TRBJ2-5; D may correspond to TRBD1 or TRBD2 (5 bases each). Germline V gene lookup returns CDR1 DFQATT and CDR2 SNEGSKA (reference sequence). The CDR3 runs to 12 residues. CDR3 loop: CRAQRGGETQYF. The CDR3, as DNA: TGCAGGGCTCAGAGGGGCGGGGAGACCCAGTACTTC.

This rearrangement joins TRBV20-1 to TRBJ2-7, with 10 nucleotides matching TRBD2. From germline, CDR1 is DFQATT and CDR2 SNEGSKA (reference sequence). This CDR3 comprises 15 residues. With 0 bases clipped from V and 4 bases from J, the junction kept 6 bases outside the gene matches. CDR3 sequence: CSARDRLAGGYEQYF. The CDR3 DNA follows: TGCAGTGCTAGAGATCGGTTAGCGGGGGGTTACGAGCAGTACTTC.

This rearrangement joins TRBV7-6 to TRBJ1-2; the D is unclear. The V gene's germline CDR1 is SGHVS and CDR2 FNYEAQ. The CDR3 is made up of 14 amino acids. Trimming cost V 5 bases and J 5 bases, with 15 bases left between them. The CDR3 protein is CASSRETSGYGYTF. In nucleotides, the CDR3 is TGTGCCAGCAGCCGAGAGACAAGTGGATATGGCTACACCTTC.

The J gene is TRBJ1-1, the V gene TRBV20-1; the D gene is possibly TRBD1 (6 bases). The germline V gene encodes CDR1 DFQATT and CDR2 SNEGSKA (reference sequence). The CDR3 runs to 14 residues. The V and J ends lost 4 bases and 4 bases respectively, with 16 bases between them. CDR3 region: CSATGARGGTEAFF. CDR3 nucleotide sequence: TGCAGTGCTACAGGGGCCCGGGGGGGCACTGAAGCTTTCTTT.

The chain joins TRBV20-1 to TRBJ2-1; 8 bases agree with TRBD2. In germline, CDR1 is DFQATT, CDR2 SNEGSKA (reference sequence). CDR3 length: 16 amino acids. Germline trimming cut 0 bases from V and 4 bases from J; bases unmatched to any gene: 8. The CDR3 region is CSAREVAGTLYNEQFF. Here the CDR3 DNA reads TGCAGTGCTAGAGAAGTAGCGGGAACTTTATACAATGAGCAGTTCTTC.

The chain has TRBV2 and TRBJ2-7; weak D call: TRBD1 (6 bases). This CDR3 has 16 amino acids. The germline CDR1 and CDR2 sequences are SNHLY and FYNNEI. Trimming stripped 5 bases from V and 6 bases from J, with 23 bases between. CDR3 nucleotides: TGTGCCAGCAGTCTGGGACAACAGACCGTCTCGGTCGAGCAGTACTTC. This gives the protein CASSLGQQTVSVEQYF.

The rearrangement links TRBV29-1 to TRBJ2-7; D gene unclear. Germline V gene sequence: CDR1 SQVTM, CDR2 ANQGSEA. The CDR3 spans 11 residues. V lost 2 bases and J lost 5, with 7 bases in between. The CDR3 DNA sequence: TGCAGCGTTGAAAAAGTTAACGAGCAGTACTTC. Its translation is CSVEKVNEQYF.

There are a few counts of this clonotype. The chain recombines TRBV6-5 with TRBJ1-2; 7 bases agree with TRBD1. The germline gives CDR1 MNHEY, CDR2 SVGAGI. Unmatched junction bases numbered 10, after V lost 7 bases and J lost 8 bases. The CDR3 loop spans 13 amino acids. This CDR3 is CASTLDRSGGYTF. CDR3 coding DNA: TGTGCCAGCACCCTGGACAGGTCTGGAGGCTACACCTTC.

V gene TRBV4-3 combines with J gene TRBJ2-1; 10 bases map to TRBD2. Germline V gives CDR1 LGHNA, CDR2 YSLEER. The CDR3 spans 16 residues. The trim removed 1 base at V and 7 bases at J, leaving 7 bases unmatched. CDR3 sequence reads: CASSQGWSGGGNEQFF. The CDR3, as DNA: TGCGCCAGCAGCCAAGGTTGGAGCGGGGGGGGGAATGAGCAGTTCTTC.

The gene calls are TRBV20-1 and TRBJ2-5; D is ambiguous. CDR1 is DFQATT and CDR2 is SNEGSKA in the germline V gene (reference sequence). The CDR3 is made up of 16 amino acids. Trimming removed 6 bases from V and 11 bases from J, with 31 bases in between. CDR3 residues: CSAPLSVKLKYNEQYF. As DNA, the CDR3 is TGCAGTGCCCCTTTGAGTGTCAAATTGAAATACAATGAGCAGTACTTC.

This chain uses TRBV6-5 with TRBJ2-7; no definite D call. The CDR3 has 12 residues. Trimming cost V 5 bases and J 3 bases, with 8 bases left between them. The germline V gene has CDR1 MNHEY and CDR2 SVGAGI. DNA for the CDR3: TGTGCCAGCAGTCCAAATCACTACGAGCAGTACTTC. This encodes CASSPNHYEQYF.

This clonotype was seen a handful of times. The rearrangement links TRBV5-6 to TRBJ2-1; D is undetermined. Trimming left V 4 bases short and J 9 bases short, with 11 bases between. Germline lookup yields CDR1 SGHDT and CDR2 YYEEEE. This CDR3 is 12 amino acids long. CDR3 sequence reads: CASSPWMGEQFF. DNA for the CDR3: TGTGCCAGCAGCCCCTGGATGGGTGAGCAGTTCTTC.

This clonotype appeared a few times. The rearrangement links TRBV20-1 to TRBJ2-7, with a tentative D call TRBD2 (6 bases). The germline V gene has CDR1 DFQATT and CDR2 SNEGSKA (reference sequence). Trimming stripped 5 bases from V and 1 base from J, with 12 bases between. This CDR3 region has 13 residues. The CDR3 sequence: CSAHGGSSYEQYF. The CDR3 nucleotides read TGCAGTGCTCATGGGGGGTCATCCTACGAGCAGTACTTC.

V and J are TRBV5-5 and TRBJ1-5; D unclear. CDR1 and CDR2 (germline): SGHKS, YYEKEE (reference sequence). Trimming shortened V by 1 base and J by 2 bases, and 7 bases separated the two germline ends. CDR3 length: 14 residues. In DNA form, the CDR3 reads TGTGCCAGCAGCTTGTCGGATGGCAATCAGCCCCAGCATTTT. Protein product: CASSLSDGNQPQHF.

A remark on this clonotype: One end of the junction does not line up with germline, which may come from a read error. This chain links TRBV5-1 with TRBJ1-2; a weak D match, TRBD1 (5 bases). The CDR3 extends over 15 amino acids. Germline V CDR1 and CDR2: SGHRS, YFSETQ. As DNA, the CDR3 is TGCGCCAGCAGCTTGACTTTAAGGGGTGGTAGAGGCTCCACCTTC. Its protein is CASSLTLRGGRGSTF.

The chain joins TRBV5-1 to TRBJ1-1; the D is unclear. Per germline, CDR1 SGHRS and CDR2 YFSETQ. This CDR3 has 12 residues. V lost 2 bases and J lost 5, with 7 bases in between. The chain's CDR3 is CASSFSKTEAFF. The CDR3, as DNA: TGCGCCAGCAGCTTCAGCAAAACTGAAGCTTTCTTT.

This clonotype has just a few counts. This chain links TRBV6-2 or TRBV6-3 with TRBJ2-7; 8 bases fit TRBD1. The CDR3 consists of 14 residues. V shed 6 bases and J 4 bases; nucleotides not matched to a gene: 8. Germline values: CDR1 MNHEY, CDR2 SVGEGT. The CDR3 region is CASRLTTGGYEQYF. The CDR3 nucleotides are TGTGCCAGCAGGCTCACAACAGGGGGATACGAGCAGTACTTC.

V is TRBV27 and J is TRBJ1-6; 12 bases are a match to TRBD1. Per the germline V gene, CDR1 is MNHEY and CDR2 is SMNVEV (reference sequence). This CDR3 has 15 amino acids. J gave up 14 bases and V 4 bases, and 9 bases lay outside the gene matches. This CDR3 is CASSSQGQGASALHF. In nucleotides, the CDR3 is TGTGCCAGCAGTTCCCAGGGACAGGGGGCGTCGGCCCTCCACTTT.